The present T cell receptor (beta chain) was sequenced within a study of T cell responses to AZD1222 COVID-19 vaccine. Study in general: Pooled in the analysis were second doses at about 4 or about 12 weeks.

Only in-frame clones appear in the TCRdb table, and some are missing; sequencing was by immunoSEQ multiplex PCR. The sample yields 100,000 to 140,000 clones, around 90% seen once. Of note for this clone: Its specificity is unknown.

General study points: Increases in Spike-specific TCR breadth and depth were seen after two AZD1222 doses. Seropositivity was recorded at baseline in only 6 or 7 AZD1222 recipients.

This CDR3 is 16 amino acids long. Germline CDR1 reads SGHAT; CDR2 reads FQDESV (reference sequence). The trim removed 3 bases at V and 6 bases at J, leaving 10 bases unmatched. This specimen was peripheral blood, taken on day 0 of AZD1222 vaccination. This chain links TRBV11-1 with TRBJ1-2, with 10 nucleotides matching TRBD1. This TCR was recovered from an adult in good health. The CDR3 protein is CASSLYRDRGSNGYTF. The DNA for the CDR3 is TGTGCCAGCAGCTTGTACCGGGACAGGGGATCAAATGGCTACACCTTC.